This TCR beta chain emerged from a study of blood T cell repertoires in COVID-19. Whole-study context: PBMCs, B-cell-depleted T cells, or T cells provided the cDNA or gDNA that made up the material.

Profiled with immunoSEQ multiplex PCR; TCRdb holds only in-frame clones, not every one. This table holds around 180,000 clones, more than 80% found once. This CDR3 spans 18 amino acids. Germline CDR1 is LNHDA and CDR2 is SQIVND (reference sequence). Trimming cost V 0 bases and J 0 bases; bases outside gene matches: 7. The chain couples TRBV19 to TRBJ1-3; 8 bases line up with TRBD1. The sequence was collected from a man aged 50 to 60 who had recovered from COVID-19. Sequences were obtained from PBMCs or T cells enriched from blood (not recorded which). The CDR3 region has the DNA TGTGCCAGTAGTATAGACCCATGGACAGGGCTCTCTGGAAACACCATATATTTT. Its protein product is CASSIDPWTGLSGNTIYF.